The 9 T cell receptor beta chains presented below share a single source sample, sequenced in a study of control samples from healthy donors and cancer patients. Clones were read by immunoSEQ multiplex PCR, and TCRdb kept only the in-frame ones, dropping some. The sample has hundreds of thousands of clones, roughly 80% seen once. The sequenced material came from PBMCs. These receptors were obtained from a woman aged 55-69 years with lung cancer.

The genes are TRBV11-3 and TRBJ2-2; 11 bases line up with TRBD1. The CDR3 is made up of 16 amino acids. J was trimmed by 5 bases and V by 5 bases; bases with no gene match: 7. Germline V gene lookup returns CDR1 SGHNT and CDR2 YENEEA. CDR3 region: CASSPGQGAPTGELFF. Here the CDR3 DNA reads TGTGCCAGCAGCCCCGGACAGGGGGCGCCGACCGGGGAGCTGTTTTTT.

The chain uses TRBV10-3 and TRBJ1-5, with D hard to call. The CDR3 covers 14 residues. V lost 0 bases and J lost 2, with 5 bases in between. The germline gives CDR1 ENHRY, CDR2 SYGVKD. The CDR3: CAISESTGNQPQHF. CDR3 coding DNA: TGTGCCATCAGTGAGTCGACGGGCAATCAGCCCCAGCATTTT.

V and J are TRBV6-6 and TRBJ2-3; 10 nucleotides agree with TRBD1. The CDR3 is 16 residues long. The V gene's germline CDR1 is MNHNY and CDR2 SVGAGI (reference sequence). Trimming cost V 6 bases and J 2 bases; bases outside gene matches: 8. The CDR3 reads CASRRRTGGNTDTQYF. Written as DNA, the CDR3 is TGTGCCAGCAGGCGAAGGACAGGGGGTAACACAGATACGCAGTATTTT.

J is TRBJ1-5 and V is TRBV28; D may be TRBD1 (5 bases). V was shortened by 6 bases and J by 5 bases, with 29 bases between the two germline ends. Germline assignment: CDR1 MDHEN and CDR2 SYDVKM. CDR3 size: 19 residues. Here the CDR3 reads CASSPIDRPMGWSDQPQHF. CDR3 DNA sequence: TGTGCCAGCAGCCCTATCGACAGACCAATGGGCTGGTCCGATCAGCCCCAGCATTTT.

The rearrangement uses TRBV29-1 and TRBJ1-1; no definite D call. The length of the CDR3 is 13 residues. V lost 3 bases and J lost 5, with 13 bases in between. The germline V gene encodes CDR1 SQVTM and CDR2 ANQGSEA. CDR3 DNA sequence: TGCAGCGTTGATTATTTTTTGGGGACTGAAGCTTTCTTT. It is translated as CSVDYFLGTEAFF.

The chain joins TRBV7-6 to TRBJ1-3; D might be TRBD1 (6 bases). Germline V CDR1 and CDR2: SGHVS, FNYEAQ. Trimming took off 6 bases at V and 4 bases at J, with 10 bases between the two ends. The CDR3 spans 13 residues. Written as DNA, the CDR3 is TGTGCCAGCAGTAATAGGGGGGGAAACACCATATATTTT. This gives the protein CASSNRGGNTIYF.

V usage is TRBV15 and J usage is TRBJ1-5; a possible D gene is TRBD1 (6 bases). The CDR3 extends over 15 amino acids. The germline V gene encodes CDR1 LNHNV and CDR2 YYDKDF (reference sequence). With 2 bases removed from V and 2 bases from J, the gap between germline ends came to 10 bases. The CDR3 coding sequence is TGTGCCACCAGCAGACCAGGGGAAGGCAATCAGCCCCAGCATTTT. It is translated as CATSRPGEGNQPQHF. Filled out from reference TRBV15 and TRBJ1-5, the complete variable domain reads DAMVIQNPRYQVTQFGKPVTLSCSQTLNHNVMYWYQQKSSQAPKLLFHYYDKDFNNEADTPDNFQSRRPNTSFCFLDIRSPGLGDTAMYLCATSRPGEGNQPQHFGDGTRLSIL.

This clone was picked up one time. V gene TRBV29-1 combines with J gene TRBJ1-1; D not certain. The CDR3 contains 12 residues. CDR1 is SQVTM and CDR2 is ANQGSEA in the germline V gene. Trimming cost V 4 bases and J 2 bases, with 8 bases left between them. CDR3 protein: CSVGVYNTEAFF. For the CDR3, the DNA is TGCAGCGTTGGGGTCTACAACACTGAAGCTTTCTTT.

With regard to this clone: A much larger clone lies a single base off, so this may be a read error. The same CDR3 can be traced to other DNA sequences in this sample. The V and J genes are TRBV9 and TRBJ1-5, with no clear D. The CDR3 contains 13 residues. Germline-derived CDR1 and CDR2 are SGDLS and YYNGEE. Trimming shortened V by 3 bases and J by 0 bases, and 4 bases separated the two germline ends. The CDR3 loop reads CASSGDSNQPQHF. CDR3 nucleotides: TGTGCCAGCAGCGGGGATAGCAATCAGCCCCAGCATTTT. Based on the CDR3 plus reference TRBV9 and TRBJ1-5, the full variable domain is DSGVTQTPKHLITATGQRVTLRCSPRSGDLSVYWYQQSLDQGLQFLIQYYNGEERAKGNILERFSAQQFPDLHSELNLSSLELGDSALYFCASSGDSNQPQHFGDGTRLSIL.